These T cell receptor beta chains were read from a single sample in a study of T cells in Graves' hyperthyroidism and ophthalmopathy. In TCRdb, the multiplex PCR reads were re-called with MiXCR into one record per CDR3 protein. The sample has 300,000 to 450,000 distinct CDR3 sequences, 15% to 19% seen once. The sample taken for sequencing was blood. The receptors were gathered from a woman aged 18-30 years with Graves' hyperthyroidism that later progressed to Graves' ophthalmopathy. The CDR3 runs from the conserved cysteine through the conserved F or W.

V gene: TRBV27
J gene: TRBJ2-1
CDR3 protein: CASSLGLHNEQFF

V gene: TRBV28
J gene: TRBJ2-7
CDR3 protein: CASFESIGTGVPYEQYF

V gene: TRBV28
J gene: TRBJ1-5
CDR3 protein: CASSLLAQPQHF

V gene: TRBV29-1
J gene: TRBJ2-1
CDR3 protein: CSVHRDSAPNEQFF

V gene: TRBV6-2/TRBV6-3
J gene: TRBJ2-4
CDR3 protein: CASSLGTGEKYF

V gene: TRBV28
J gene: TRBJ2-7
CDR3 protein: CASSPDGLATEQYF

V gene: TRBV13
J gene: TRBJ1-3
CDR3 protein: CASSLDSSGNTIYF

V gene: TRBV18
J gene: TRBJ2-7
CDR3 protein: CASSPVWTGMTYEQYF

V gene: TRBV5-1
J gene: TRBJ1-3
CDR3 protein: CASSLESPRLSGNTIYF

V gene: TRBV15
J gene: TRBJ2-1
CDR3 protein: CATTPGSGRHEQFF

V gene: TRBV15
J gene: TRBJ2-7
CDR3 protein: CATRFRDSHSYEQYF